This T cell receptor beta chain was found in a study of cytomegalovirus exposure and HLA in healthy donors. Study-level findings and limits: V- and J-gene trimming of TCR beta was linked (in a later analysis) to a missense DCLRE1C variant. A list of 164 TCR beta chains associated with cytomegalovirus was given.

The length of the CDR3 is 13 residues. Germline V CDR1 and CDR2: SQVTM, ANQGSEA. V was clipped by 1 base and J by 1 base, with 7 bases between them. The PCR ran on 60 Vbeta and 13 Jbeta primers. The assay was immunoSEQ multiplex PCR, and TCRdb's table has in-frame clones only and misses some. The sample holds some 100,000 clones; about 70% are singletons and the top ten take about 4.3%. On this clone: Antigen: not known.

The chain couples TRBV29-1 to TRBJ1-1, with D possibly TRBD1 on 5 matching bases. Material: PBMCs. This sequence was found in a woman between 18 and 29 years old in good health and CMV-seropositive. CDR3 nucleotide sequence: TGCAGCGTTGAAGGTGGACAGAACACTGAAGCTTTCTTT. As protein: CSVEGGQNTEAFF. The variable domain in full, with the rest retrieved from reference TRBV29-1 and TRBJ1-1, is SAVISQKPSRDICQRGTSLTIQCQVDSQVTMMFWYRQQPGQSLTLIATANQGSEATYESGFVIDKFPISRPNLTFSTLTVSNMSPEDSSIYLCSVEGGQNTEAFFGQGTRLTVV.